The next 23 T cell receptor beta chains were all read from a single sample in a study of identical twins. TCRdb passed the 5' RACE reads through MiXCR, listing each CDR3 protein once. The sample includes roughly 700,000 distinct CDR3 sequences, 8.6% seen only once; the top ten take 0.75% to 1%. These data are also associated with another study on yellow fever vaccine responses in identical twins.

Sequenced sample: PBMCs. These receptors originate from a woman younger than 35 in good health.

This clonotype was counted a few times. The chain couples TRBV12-3 or TRBV12-4 to TRBJ2-7; D remains ambiguous. The CDR3 is made up of 14 amino acids. The V end lost 6 bases, the J end lost 0 bases, and 12 bases lay between the germline ends. CDR3 in DNA: TGTGCCAGCAGCCCTAGGGATTACTCCTACGAGCAGTACTTC. The encoded protein is CASSPRDYSYEQYF.

This clonotype occurred once. The chain is built from TRBV11-2 and TRBJ2-1, with a possible D match to TRBD2 (5 bases). V lost 10 bases to trimming and J lost 10 bases, with 17 bases between them. This CDR3 has 12 amino acids. Germline V gene sequence: CDR1 SGHAT, CDR2 FQNNGV. The CDR3 DNA follows: TGTGCCACCAACAGCGGAAGAGGCGAGCAGTTCTTC. This encodes CATNSGRGEQFF.

This clonotype was found a few times. J is TRBJ2-3 and V is TRBV6-5; no firm D call. Germline CDR1 and CDR2: MNHEY and SVGAGI. This CDR3 contains 12 residues. The V gene lost 0 bases and the J gene lost 12 bases, with 10 bases spanning the gap. Written as DNA, the CDR3 is TGTGCCAGCAGTTACTCCGGACGTCCACAGTATTTT. The encoded protein is CASSYSGRPQYF.

This clonotype was seen ten or more times. V and J are TRBV10-3 and TRBJ2-1; D not certain. Germline CDR1 reads ENHRY; CDR2 reads SYGVKD. CDR3 length: 14 amino acids. The V gene lost 6 bases and the J gene lost 7 bases, with 16 bases spanning the gap. The CDR3: CAISLASVTNEQFF. DNA of the CDR3: TGTGCCATCAGCCTGGCTTCTGTTACAAATGAGCAGTTCTTC.

The rearrangement links TRBV11-2 to TRBJ1-2; TRBD1 agrees at 7 bases. J lost 6 bases, V lost 4 bases, and 11 bases had no gene match. The CDR3 loop spans 15 amino acids. The germline V gene has CDR1 SGHAT and CDR2 FQNNGV. DNA of the CDR3: TGTGCCAGCAGCTCCCGGGACAGCGTCTATCATGGCTACACCTTC. Translation: CASSSRDSVYHGYTF.

The chain uses TRBV4-2 and TRBJ1-2; 7 positions match TRBD1. This CDR3 has 17 amino acids. Trimming took 1 base from V and 6 from J; bases not matched to a gene: 14. Germline CDR1 LGHNA, CDR2 YNFKEQ. The CDR3 nucleotides read TGTGCCAGCAGCCAAGCCCTTGGGACAGAGGAGAAAGATGGCTACACCTTC. Residues: CASSQALGTEEKDGYTF.

This clonotype was observed a few times. This chain connects TRBV4-2 to TRBJ2-7; D call uncertain. The V gene lost 4 bases and the J gene lost 6 bases, with 16 bases spanning the gap. The CDR3 sequence is 14 residues long. CDR1 LGHNA and CDR2 YNFKEQ come from the germline V gene. The CDR3 DNA is TGTGCCAGCAGCCCCTCGCGGTCGATCGGCGAGCAGTACTTC. Its translation is CASSPSRSIGEQYF.

The V call is TRBV24-1, the J call TRBJ2-3; 9 bases are shared with TRBD1. The CDR3 totals 16 residues. The V gene end was trimmed by 4 bases and the J gene end by 5 bases; junction bases not matched to a gene: 9. Germline V CDR1 and CDR2: KGHDR, SFDVKD. CDR3 nucleotide sequence: TGTGCCACCAGTGACCCTGGGACAGGGCACGTAGATACGCAGTATTTT. Amino acids: CATSDPGTGHVDTQYF.

The CDR3 DNA sequence: TGTGCCACCAGTGAACCCCGGGGCAGCACAGATACGCAGTATTTT. The encoded protein is CATSEPRGSTDTQYF. The chain joins TRBV24-1 to TRBJ2-3; D may correspond to TRBD1 or TRBD2 (5 bases each). Trimming pared 4 bases from V and 0 bases from J, leaving 10 bases between. This CDR3 is 15 amino acids long. The germline gives CDR1 KGHDR, CDR2 SFDVKD.

This clonotype was seen at least ten times. Written as DNA, the CDR3 is TGCAGCGTTTCTGGACGGTTCCAAGAGACCCAGTACTTC. Translating it yields CSVSGRFQETQYF. V is TRBV29-1 and J is TRBJ2-5; D gene unclear. CDR1 and CDR2 from the germline V gene are SQVTM and ANQGSEA. The CDR3 runs 13 residues. The ends were cut back, 5 bases at V and 1 base at J, with 11 bases in the middle.

This clonotype was observed a few times. This chain links TRBV11-2 with TRBJ2-7; 8 nucleotides match TRBD1. After removal of 5 bases from V and 4 bases from J, the junction contained 4 bases not matched to a gene. The V gene's germline CDR1 is SGHAT and CDR2 FQNNGV. This CDR3 is 13 amino acids long. CDR3 in DNA: TGTGCCAGCAGCGCCCGACAGGGGTACGAGCAGTACTTC. It encodes CASSARQGYEQYF. Full variable domain (missing parts from reference TRBV11-2 and TRBJ2-7): EAGVAQSPRYKIIEKRQSVAFWCNPISGHATLYWYQQILGQGPKLLIQFQNNGVVDDSQLPKDRFSAERLKGVDSTLKIQPAKLEDSAVYLCASSARQGYEQYFGPGTRLTVT.

This clonotype was counted between two and nine times. The rearrangement links TRBV20-1 to TRBJ2-2, with TRBD2 identical over 9 bases. Germline loops: CDR1 DFQATT, CDR2 SNEGSKA (reference sequence). The CDR3 is made up of 17 amino acids. V was clipped by 6 bases and J by 2 bases; unmatched bases: 13. The CDR3 DNA is TGCAGTGCCAAGATTTCAGCGGGGGGCCTAAACACCGGGGAGCTGTTTTTT. Translated, it gives CSAKISAGGLNTGELFF.

This clonotype was observed a few times. This chain connects TRBV20-1 to TRBJ1-2, with D perhaps matching TRBD1 (5 bases). The CDR3 has 17 residues. V was pared by 0 bases and J by 5 bases, with 22 bases between. In germline, CDR1 is DFQATT, CDR2 SNEGSKA (reference sequence). The CDR3 is CSARDRGKPLFPYGYTF. CDR3 DNA: TGCAGTGCTAGAGATAGGGGCAAGCCTCTATTTCCTTATGGCTACACCTTC.

This clonotype has a count of ten or more. The chain recombines TRBV5-1 with TRBJ2-5; D is unclear. Per germline, CDR1 SGHRS and CDR2 YFSETQ. The CDR3 consists of 14 residues. V gave up 0 bases and J gave up 0 bases, with 6 bases separating them. The CDR3: CASSLAADQETQYF. CDR3 DNA: TGCGCCAGCAGCTTGGCTGCGGACCAAGAGACCCAGTACTTC.

The chain is built from TRBV7-2 and TRBJ1-3, with 9 bases aligning to TRBD1. After removal of 6 bases from V and 0 bases from J, the junction contained 0 bases not matched to a gene. The CDR3 extends over 14 amino acids. Per germline, CDR1 SGHTA and CDR2 FQGNSA. CDR3 in amino acids: CASRDRGSGNTIYF. The CDR3 DNA reads TGTGCCAGCAGGGACAGGGGCTCTGGAAACACCATATATTTT.

The sample holds a few counts of this clonotype. V and J are TRBV7-8 and TRBJ2-5, with D tentatively TRBD2 (5 bases). The CDR3 has 15 residues. From germline, CDR1 is SGHVS and CDR2 FQNEAQ. Trimming took off 3 bases at V and 2 bases at J, with 13 bases between the two ends. The DNA for the CDR3 is TGTGCCAGCAGCTTCCCTCGGGGAGATCAAGAGACCCAGTACTTC. Translated: CASSFPRGDQETQYF.

The rearrangement uses TRBV5-1 and TRBJ2-3; maybe TRBD1 (6 bases). Germline V CDR1 and CDR2: SGHRS, YFSETQ. The CDR3 totals 15 residues. The V gene lost 1 base and the J gene lost 1 base, with 10 bases spanning the gap. The chain's CDR3 is CASSLSGARTDTQYF. The CDR3 DNA is TGCGCCAGCAGCTTGTCAGGGGCCCGCACAGATACGCAGTATTTT. The entire variable domain, with the rest obtained from reference TRBV5-1 and TRBJ2-3, is as follows: KAGVTQTPRYLIKTRGQQVTLSCSPISGHRSVSWYQQTPGQGLQFLFEYFSETQRNKGNFPGRFSGRQFSNSRSEMNVSTLELGDSALYLCASSLSGARTDTQYFGPGTRLTVL.

This clonotype was observed a few times. The CDR3 DNA reads as TGTGCCACCAGTGATCCACTAGCCCCATACAATGAGCAGTTCTTC. It codes for CATSDPLAPYNEQFF. The V call is TRBV24-1, the J call TRBJ2-1; tentatively, D is TRBD2 (6 bases). Germline V CDR1 and CDR2: KGHDR, SFDVKD. V was shortened by 3 bases and J by 4 bases, with 12 bases between the two germline ends. This CDR3 is built from 15 residues.

Many counts were recorded for this clonotype. The chain recombines TRBV5-5 with TRBJ2-7; D ambiguous. The V gene lost 3 bases and the J gene lost 4 bases, with 5 bases spanning the gap. The CDR3 has 11 amino acids. The germline V gene has CDR1 SGHKS and CDR2 YYEKEE (reference sequence). The CDR3 DNA is TGTGCCAGCAGCTACCAATACGAGCAGTACTTC. Protein: CASSYQYEQYF.

The chain is built from TRBV7-2 and TRBJ2-7; D might be TRBD1 or TRBD2, each matching 6 bases. Trimming stripped 7 bases from V and 9 bases from J, with 22 bases between. CDR3 size: 14 residues. CDR1 and CDR2 from the germline V gene are SGHTA and FQGNSA. In nucleotides, the CDR3 is TGTGCCAGCACCTCACTCGGGGGCCAGGTAGCGCAGTACTTC. Protein: CASTSLGGQVAQYF. The full variable domain, its missing parts supplied by reference TRBV7-2 and TRBJ2-7, is GAGVSQSPSNKVTEKGKDVELRCDPISGHTALYWYRQSLGQGLEFLIYFQGNSAPDKSGLPSDRFSAERTGGSVSTLTIQRTQQEDSAVYLCASTSLGGQVAQYFGPGTRLTVT.

The chain combines TRBV5-3 with TRBJ2-5; D is possibly TRBD1 or TRBD2 (5 bases each). TRBV5-3 has ORF status, its function being uncertain. The ends were cut back, 8 bases at V and 3 bases at J, with 17 bases in the middle. The CDR3 length is 14 residues. CDR3 DNA: TGTGCCAGCGGCCCTGGGACCCTCGAAGAGACCCAGTACTTC. Its protein product is CASGPGTLEETQYF.

This clonotype was seen a few times. The chain has TRBV2 and TRBJ2-3, with 7 bases matching TRBD1. Germline CDR1 is SNHLY and CDR2 is FYNNEI. V lost 7 bases, J lost 2 bases, and 9 bases stayed unmatched. The CDR3 is 15 amino acids. The CDR3 loop reads CASTGVGQTTDTQYF. CDR3 DNA sequence: TGTGCCAGCACCGGGGTGGGACAGACCACAGATACGCAGTATTTT. Using reference TRBV2 and TRBJ2-3 for the parts outside the CDR3, the full variable domain is EPEVTQTPSHQVTQMGQEVILRCVPISNHLYFYWYRQILGQKVEFLVSFYNNEISEKSEIFDDQFSVERPDGSNFTLKIRSTKLEDSAMYFCASTGVGQTTDTQYFGPGTRLTVL.

In this sample, this clonotype turned up a few times. The chain is built from TRBV6-1 and TRBJ1-5; D is unresolved. Germline loops: CDR1 MNHNS, CDR2 SASEGT. V lost 1 base, J lost 0 bases, and 7 bases lay in between. The length of the CDR3 is 15 residues. CDR3 bases: TGTGCCAGCAGTGAAGGCCGCTCTAGCAATCAGCCCCAGCATTTT. This sequence encodes CASSEGRSSNQPQHF.